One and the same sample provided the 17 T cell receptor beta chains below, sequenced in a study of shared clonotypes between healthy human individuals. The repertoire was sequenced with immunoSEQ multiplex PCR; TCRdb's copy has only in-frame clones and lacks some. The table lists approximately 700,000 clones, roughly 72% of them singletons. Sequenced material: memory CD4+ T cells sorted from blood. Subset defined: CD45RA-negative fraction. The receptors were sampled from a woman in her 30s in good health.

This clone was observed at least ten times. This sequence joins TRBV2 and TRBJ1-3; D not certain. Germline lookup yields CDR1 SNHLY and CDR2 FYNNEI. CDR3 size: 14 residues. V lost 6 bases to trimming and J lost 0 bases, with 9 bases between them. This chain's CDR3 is CASSGSFSGNTIYF. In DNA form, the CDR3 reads TGTGCCAGCAGCGGGTCTTTCTCTGGAAACACCATATATTTT.

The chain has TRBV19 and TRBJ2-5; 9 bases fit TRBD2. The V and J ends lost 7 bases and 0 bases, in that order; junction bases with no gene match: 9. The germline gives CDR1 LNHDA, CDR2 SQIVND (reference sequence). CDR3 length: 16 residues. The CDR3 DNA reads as TGTGCCAGTACCCTAACTAGCGGGCCTTACCAAGAGACCCAGTACTTC. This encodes CASTLTSGPYQETQYF.

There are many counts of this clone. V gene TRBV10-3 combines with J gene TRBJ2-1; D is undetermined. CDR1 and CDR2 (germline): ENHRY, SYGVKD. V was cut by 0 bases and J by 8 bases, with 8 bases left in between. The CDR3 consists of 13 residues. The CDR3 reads CAISESGGYEQFF. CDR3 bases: TGTGCCATCAGTGAGTCGGGCGGTTATGAGCAGTTCTTC.

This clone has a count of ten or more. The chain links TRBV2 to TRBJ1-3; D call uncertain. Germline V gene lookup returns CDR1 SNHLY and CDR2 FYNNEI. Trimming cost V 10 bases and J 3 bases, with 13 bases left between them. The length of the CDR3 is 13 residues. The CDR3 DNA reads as TGTGCCACCGGGGAGGACTTTGGAAACACCATATATTTT. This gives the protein CATGEDFGNTIYF.

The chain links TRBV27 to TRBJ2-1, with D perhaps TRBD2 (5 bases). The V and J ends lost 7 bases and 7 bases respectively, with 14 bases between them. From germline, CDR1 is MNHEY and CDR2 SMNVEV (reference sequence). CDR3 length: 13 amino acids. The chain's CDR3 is CASKETSGNEQFF. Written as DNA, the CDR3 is TGTGCCAGCAAGGAGACCTCGGGAAATGAGCAGTTCTTC.

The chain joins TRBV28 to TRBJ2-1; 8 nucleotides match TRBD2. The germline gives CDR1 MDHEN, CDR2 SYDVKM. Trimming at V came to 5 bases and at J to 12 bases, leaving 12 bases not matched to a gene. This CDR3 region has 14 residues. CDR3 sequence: CASSIGLAVRGQFF. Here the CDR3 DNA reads TGTGCCAGCAGTATTGGACTAGCCGTAAGGGGGCAGTTCTTC. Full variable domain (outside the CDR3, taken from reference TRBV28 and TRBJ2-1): DVKVTQSSRYLVKRTGEKVFLECVQDMDHENMFWYRQDPGLGLRLIYFSYDVKMKEKGDIPEGYSVSREKKERFSLILESASTNQTSMYLCASSIGLAVRGQFFGPGTRLTVL.

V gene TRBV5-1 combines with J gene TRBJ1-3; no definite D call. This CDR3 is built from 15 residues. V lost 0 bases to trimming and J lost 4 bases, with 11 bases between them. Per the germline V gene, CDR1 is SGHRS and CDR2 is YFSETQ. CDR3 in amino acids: CASSLGNGGGNTIYF. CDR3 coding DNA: TGCGCCAGCAGCTTGGGGAACGGTGGGGGAAACACCATATATTTT.

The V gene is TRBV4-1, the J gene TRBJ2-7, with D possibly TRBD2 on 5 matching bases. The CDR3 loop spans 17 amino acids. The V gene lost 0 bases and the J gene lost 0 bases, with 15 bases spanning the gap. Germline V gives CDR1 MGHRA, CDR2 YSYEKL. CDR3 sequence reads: CASSQDAWSGSSYEQYF. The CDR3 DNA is TGCGCCAGCAGCCAAGATGCCTGGAGCGGAAGCTCCTACGAGCAGTACTTC.

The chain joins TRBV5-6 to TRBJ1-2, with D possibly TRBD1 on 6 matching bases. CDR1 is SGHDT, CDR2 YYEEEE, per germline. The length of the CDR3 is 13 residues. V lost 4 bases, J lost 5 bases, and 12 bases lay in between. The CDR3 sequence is CASSTYTGYGYTF. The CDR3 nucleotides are TGTGCCAGCAGCACCTACACAGGGTATGGCTACACCTTC.

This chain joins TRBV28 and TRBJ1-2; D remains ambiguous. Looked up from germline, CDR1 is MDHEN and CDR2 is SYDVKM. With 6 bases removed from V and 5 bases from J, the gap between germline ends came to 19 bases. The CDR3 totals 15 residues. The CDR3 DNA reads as TGTGCCAGCAGGACCCGGGGAAACCCTTTATATGGCTACACCTTC. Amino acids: CASRTRGNPLYGYTF.

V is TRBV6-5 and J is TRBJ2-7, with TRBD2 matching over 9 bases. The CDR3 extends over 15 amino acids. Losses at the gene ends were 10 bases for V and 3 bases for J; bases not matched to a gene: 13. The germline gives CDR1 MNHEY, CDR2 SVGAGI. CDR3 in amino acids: CAIKPAGGSSYEQYF. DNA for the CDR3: TGTGCCATAAAACCAGCGGGAGGATCCAGCTACGAGCAGTACTTC.

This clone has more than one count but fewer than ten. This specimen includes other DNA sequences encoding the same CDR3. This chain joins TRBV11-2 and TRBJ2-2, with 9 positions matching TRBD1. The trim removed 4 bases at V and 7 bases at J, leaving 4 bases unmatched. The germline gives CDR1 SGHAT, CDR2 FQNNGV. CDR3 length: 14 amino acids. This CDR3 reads CASSSQGAGGELFF. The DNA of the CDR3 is TGTGCCAGCAGCTCACAGGGGGCCGGCGGGGAGCTGTTTTTT. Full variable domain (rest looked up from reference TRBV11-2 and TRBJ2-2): EAGVAQSPRYKIIEKRQSVAFWCNPISGHATLYWYQQILGQGPKLLIQFQNNGVVDDSQLPKDRFSAERLKGVDSTLKIQPAKLEDSAVYLCASSSQGAGGELFFGEGSRLTVL.

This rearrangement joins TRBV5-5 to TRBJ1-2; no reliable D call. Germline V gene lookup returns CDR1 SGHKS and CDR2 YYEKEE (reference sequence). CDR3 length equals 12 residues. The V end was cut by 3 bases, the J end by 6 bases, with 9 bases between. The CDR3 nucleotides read TGTGCCAGCAGCTGGCAAGGAGATGGCTACACCTTC. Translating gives CASSWQGDGYTF.

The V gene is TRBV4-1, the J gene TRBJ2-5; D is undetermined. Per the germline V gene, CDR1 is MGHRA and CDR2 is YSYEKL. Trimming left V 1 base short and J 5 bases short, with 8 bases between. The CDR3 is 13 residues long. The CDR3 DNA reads TGCGCCAGCAGCCAAGGGATCCCCGAGACCCAGTACTTC. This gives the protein CASSQGIPETQYF.

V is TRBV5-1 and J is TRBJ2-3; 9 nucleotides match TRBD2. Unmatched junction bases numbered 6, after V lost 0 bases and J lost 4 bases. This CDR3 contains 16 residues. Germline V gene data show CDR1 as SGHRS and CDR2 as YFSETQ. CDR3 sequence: CASSLDGGRAADTQYF. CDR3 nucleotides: TGCGCCAGCAGCTTGGATGGCGGGAGGGCCGCAGATACGCAGTATTTT.

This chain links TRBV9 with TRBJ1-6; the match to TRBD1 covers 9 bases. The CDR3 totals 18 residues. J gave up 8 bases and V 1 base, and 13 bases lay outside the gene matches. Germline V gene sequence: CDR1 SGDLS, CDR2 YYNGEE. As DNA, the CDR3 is TGTGCCAGCAGCGTAAACCCCCGGACAGGGGAGTTTGATTCACCCCTCCACTTT. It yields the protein CASSVNPRTGEFDSPLHF.

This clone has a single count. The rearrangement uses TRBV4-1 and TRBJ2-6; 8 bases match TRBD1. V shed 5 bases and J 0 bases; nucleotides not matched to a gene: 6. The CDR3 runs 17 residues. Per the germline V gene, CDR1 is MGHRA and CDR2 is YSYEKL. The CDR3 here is CASSSGTGSSGANVLTF. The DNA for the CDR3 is TGCGCCAGCAGCTCCGGGACAGGCTCCTCTGGGGCCAACGTCCTGACTTTC.